Shown below are 32 T cell receptor beta chains from a single sample sequenced in a study of CD8 T cells in Susac syndrome. About 0.5 to 1 ug RNA was reverse transcribed with random hexamers. Using its own MiXCR run on the immunoSEQ multiplex PCR reads, TCRdb lists one record per CDR3 protein. The sample lists 100,000 to 150,000 distinct CDR3 sequences; just under 95% were seen once. The sequencing sample was made of CD8+ T cells from PBMCs. The source is a human donor with Susac syndrome.

This clonotype was observed a handful of times. This chain uses TRBV20-1 with TRBJ2-7; D is perhaps TRBD1 (5 bases). Per the germline V gene, CDR1 is DFQATT and CDR2 is SNEGSKA (reference sequence). This CDR3 is built from 12 residues. V was trimmed by 0 bases and J by 7 bases, leaving 10 bases between them. CDR3 region: CSARDQGWEQYF. As DNA, the CDR3 is TGCAGTGCTAGAGACCAGGGCTGGGAGCAGTACTTC.

This sequence joins TRBV20-1 and TRBJ1-2, with 10 nucleotides matching TRBD1. Losses at the gene ends were 5 bases for V and 1 base for J; bases not matched to a gene: 7. The CDR3 contains 15 residues. Germline lookup yields CDR1 DFQATT and CDR2 SNEGSKA (reference sequence). In DNA form, the CDR3 reads TGCAGTGCTGTCAAGACAGGGGGCCATAACTATGGCTACACCTTC. Its translation: CSAVKTGGHNYGYTF.

V usage is TRBV25-1 and J usage is TRBJ2-2; 7 positions match TRBD2. The CDR3 is 17 amino acids. Germline V lookup: CDR1 MGHDK, CDR2 SYGVNS. Trimming took 4 bases from V and 5 from J; bases not matched to a gene: 13. As DNA, the CDR3 is TGTGCCAGCAGTGGGGCCATGGGGCAGGGACTAACCGGGGAGCTGTTTTTT. Translating gives CASSGAMGQGLTGELFF.

The rearrangement joins TRBV2 to TRBJ1-1; a weak D match, TRBD1 (5 bases). This CDR3 is built from 15 residues. Germline CDR1 SNHLY, CDR2 FYNNEI. Between the trimmed V and J ends, which lost 2 bases and 0 bases, there was a span of 10 bases. The CDR3 bases are TGTGCCAGCAGTGAACAGGGTGATGTGAACACTGAAGCTTTCTTT. This gives the protein CASSEQGDVNTEAFF.

This clonotype was found a few times. The J gene is TRBJ1-2, the V gene TRBV28; D possibly corresponds to TRBD1 (6 bases). V was pared by 3 bases and J by 6 bases, with 8 bases between. CDR1 and CDR2 from the germline V gene are MDHEN and SYDVKM. The CDR3 length is 12 residues. The CDR3 here is CASSLRGNGYTF. CDR3 DNA: TGTGCCAGCAGTTTGAGGGGGAATGGCTACACCTTC.

The chain couples TRBV5-4 to TRBJ1-2; D call uncertain. Germline CDR1 SGHNT, CDR2 YYREEE (reference sequence). There are 13 residues in the CDR3. The V end was cut by 0 bases, the J end by 8 bases, with 11 bases between. CDR3 sequence reads: CASSLAWGWGYTF. As DNA, the CDR3 is TGTGCCAGCAGCTTGGCTTGGGGATGGGGCTACACCTTC.

The chain combines TRBV4-1 with TRBJ2-7, with D perhaps given as TRBD1 or TRBD2 (5 bases each). The length of the CDR3 is 15 residues. V lost 4 bases, J lost 0 bases, and 13 bases lay in between. Per the germline V gene, CDR1 is MGHRA and CDR2 is YSYEKL. CDR3 sequence reads: CASSPGTESSYEQYF. The CDR3 region has the DNA TGCGCCAGCAGCCCCGGGACCGAAAGCTCCTACGAGCAGTACTTC.

The chain employs TRBV4-2 and TRBJ2-3, with 8 nucleotides matching TRBD2. Germline values: CDR1 LGHNA, CDR2 YNFKEQ. V lost 0 bases and J lost 2; bases outside the gene matches: 4. There are 16 residues in the CDR3. CDR3 protein: CASSQEVSGITDTQYF. The CDR3, as DNA: TGTGCCAGCAGCCAAGAAGTTAGCGGGATCACAGATACGCAGTATTTT.

V and J are TRBV30 and TRBJ1-3; D gene uncertain. V lost 5 bases and J lost 0, with 14 bases in between. CDR3 size: 15 residues. CDR1 and CDR2 from the germline V gene are GTSNPN and SVGIG (reference sequence). CDR3 bases: TGTGCCTGGGGTATAGACGGGAACTCTGGAAACACCATATATTTT. It yields the protein CAWGIDGNSGNTIYF.

The V gene is TRBV24-1, the J gene TRBJ2-1; TRBD1 agrees at 10 bases. The CDR3 has 15 residues. Looked up from germline, CDR1 is KGHDR and CDR2 is SFDVKD. Trimming took 4 bases from V and 5 from J; bases not matched to a gene: 4. CDR3 DNA: TGTGCCACCAGTGAACCGGGACAGGGGAACAATGAGCAGTTCTTC. It translates to CATSEPGQGNNEQFF.

The V gene is TRBV6-1, the J gene TRBJ2-1, with 12 nucleotides matching TRBD2. The trim removed 4 bases at V and 10 bases at J, leaving 14 bases unmatched. Germline assignment: CDR1 MNHNS and CDR2 SASEGT. This CDR3 is 17 amino acids long. CDR3 loop: CASSVSSGRAPYGEQFF. CDR3 DNA sequence: TGTGCCAGCAGTGTATCTAGCGGGAGGGCCCCCTACGGGGAGCAGTTCTTC.

The rearrangement joins TRBV20-1 to TRBJ2-5; 13 bases line up with TRBD2. CDR3 length equals 18 residues. V lost 4 bases to trimming and J lost 2 bases; unmatched junction nucleotides: 13. Germline CDR1 reads DFQATT; CDR2 reads SNEGSKA (reference sequence). CDR3 amino acids: CSAKGGVTSGGPQETQYF. In nucleotides, the CDR3 is TGCAGTGCTAAGGGAGGGGTGACTAGCGGGGGGCCACAAGAGACCCAGTACTTC.

The V and J genes are TRBV7-8 and TRBJ2-7; possible D gene TRBD2, 6 bases. Germline-derived CDR1 and CDR2 are SGHVS and FQNEAQ. V was cut by 1 base and J by 2 bases, with 15 bases left in between. The CDR3 runs 16 residues. The CDR3 nucleotides are TGTGCCAGCAGCTTAGTTTGGGGGGAAGGGCCCTACGAGCAGTACTTC. Its translation is CASSLVWGEGPYEQYF.

V usage is TRBV20-1 and J usage is TRBJ2-2; no clear D gene. Trimming cost V 0 bases and J 1 base, with 9 bases left between them. The germline gives CDR1 DFQATT, CDR2 SNEGSKA (reference sequence). CDR3 length equals 15 residues. CDR3 DNA: TGCAGTGCTAGAGAGTTACTAAGGAACACCGGGGAGCTGTTTTTT. It specifies CSARELLRNTGELFF.

This clonotype was detected once. V usage is TRBV6-5 and J usage is TRBJ2-2; D call uncertain. Germline lookup yields CDR1 MNHEY and CDR2 SVGAGI. The CDR3 sequence is 13 residues long. Trimming stripped 8 bases from V and 1 base from J, with 8 bases between. CDR3 coding DNA: TGTGCCAGCTACCAAAGGAACACCGGGGAGCTGTTTTTT. As protein: CASYQRNTGELFF.

The rearrangement uses TRBV28 and TRBJ1-3; D unresolved. The V end was cut by 3 bases, the J end by 2 bases, with 11 bases between. The germline CDR1 and CDR2 sequences are MDHEN and SYDVKM. The CDR3 loop spans 15 amino acids. CDR3 sequence reads: CASSFWGEAGNTIYF. The CDR3 DNA follows: TGTGCCAGCAGTTTCTGGGGAGAGGCTGGAAACACCATATATTTT.

The V and J genes are TRBV29-1 and TRBJ1-2, with a tentative D call TRBD1 (5 bases). Germline V gene lookup returns CDR1 SQVTM and CDR2 ANQGSEA. This CDR3 region has 16 residues. Deletions cut 0 bases from V and 4 bases from J, with 18 bases between. The CDR3 coding sequence is TGCAGCGTTGAAGAGGAGGCAGGCCAGGGAACCTATGGCTACACCTTC. This encodes CSVEEEAGQGTYGYTF.

This rearrangement joins TRBV9 to TRBJ1-1; 9 positions agree with TRBD1. Trimming at V came to 3 bases and at J to 14 bases, leaving 11 bases not matched to a gene. Germline V gives CDR1 SGDLS, CDR2 YYNGEE. The CDR3 covers 13 residues. DNA of the CDR3: TGTGCCAGCAGCGACCTCGGACAGGGGAACCTATTCTTT. It yields the protein CASSDLGQGNLFF.

The V gene is TRBV12-3 or TRBV12-4, the J gene TRBJ2-7, with D possibly being TRBD1 (6 bases). This CDR3 is built from 14 residues. V was clipped by 3 bases and J by 3 bases, with 12 bases between them. DNA of the CDR3: TGTGCCAGCAGTTTCGGACAGTTTTTCTACGAGCAGTACTTC. Translating gives CASSFGQFFYEQYF.

In its sample, this clonotype was seen a few times. V usage is TRBV6-1 and J usage is TRBJ2-6, with D unresolved. Trimming took off 3 bases at V and 0 bases at J, with 6 bases between the two ends. Germline CDR1 MNHNS, CDR2 SASEGT. The CDR3 is 15 amino acids. The CDR3 spells CASSDHSSGANVLTF. In DNA form, the CDR3 reads TGTGCCAGCAGTGATCACAGCTCTGGGGCCAACGTCCTGACTTTC.

In this sample, this clonotype turned up once. The chain uses TRBV7-9 and TRBJ1-4; 7 positions agree with TRBD1. V trimming: 3 bases; J trimming: 6 bases; junction bases outside the gene matches: 7. CDR1 SEHNR and CDR2 FQNEAQ come from the germline V gene (reference sequence). This CDR3 has 15 amino acids. CDR3 residues: CASSLGSGTDEKLFF. The CDR3, as DNA: TGTGCCAGCAGCTTGGGGTCGGGGACAGATGAAAAACTGTTTTTT.

The chain has TRBV30 and TRBJ2-5; 8 bases agree with TRBD2. The length of the CDR3 is 15 residues. Germline lookup yields CDR1 GTSNPN and CDR2 SVGIG (reference sequence). V lost 1 base and J lost 2; bases outside the gene matches: 6. The DNA of the CDR3 is TGTGCCTGGAGTGCCTTAGGACTAGCTCAAGAGACCCAGTACTTC. Its translation is CAWSALGLAQETQYF.

The chain recombines TRBV2 with TRBJ2-1; TRBD2 matches 9 bases. This CDR3 is built from 18 residues. The junction had 11 bases not matched to a gene; V was cut back by 1 base and J by 4 bases. Per the germline V gene, CDR1 is SNHLY and CDR2 is FYNNEI. This chain's CDR3 is CASSEGLAGAESYNEQFF. In nucleotides, the CDR3 is TGTGCCAGCAGTGAAGGGTTAGCGGGAGCCGAGTCATACAATGAGCAGTTCTTC.

This clonotype occurred once. The rearrangement uses TRBV11-2 and TRBJ2-1; the D is unclear. This CDR3 is 19 amino acids long. Trimming took 2 bases from V and 0 from J, leaving 20 bases between them. CDR1 is SGHAT and CDR2 is FQNNGV in the germline V gene. Here the CDR3 DNA reads TGTGCCAGCAGCTTAATATCGGCCTTCAACACGGGCTCCTACAATGAGCAGTTCTTC. It is translated as CASSLISAFNTGSYNEQFF.

The chain combines TRBV12-3 or TRBV12-4 with TRBJ1-6; possible D gene TRBD1, 5 bases. The CDR3 contains 18 residues. Trimming stripped 3 bases from V and 7 bases from J, with 22 bases between. CDR3 amino acids: CASSFSPGRQTGNSPLHF. The CDR3 region has the DNA TGTGCCAGCAGTTTCTCCCCAGGTCGACAGACCGGGAATTCACCCCTCCACTTT.

The table lists this clonotype with a count of one. The chain carries TRBV11-2 and TRBJ2-7, with D possibly TRBD1 on 5 matching bases. The germline V gene has CDR1 SGHAT and CDR2 FQNNGV. With 5 bases removed from V and 5 bases from J, the gap between germline ends came to 16 bases. The CDR3 extends over 14 amino acids. The CDR3 DNA reads TGTGCCAGCAGCCCTCCTTCCAGGGCCCACGAGCAGTACTTC. It specifies CASSPPSRAHEQYF.

The rearrangement joins TRBV4-2 to TRBJ2-2; no clear D. V lost 0 bases and J lost 2, with 7 bases in between. Per the germline V gene, CDR1 is LGHNA and CDR2 is YNFKEQ. The CDR3 consists of 15 residues. The CDR3 nucleotides are TGTGCCAGCAGCCAAGAGTGGGGTAACACCGGGGAGCTGTTTTTT. Residues: CASSQEWGNTGELFF.

The CDR3 loop reads CAWSSETQETQYF. CDR3 DNA: TGTGCCTGGAGCTCAGAGACACAAGAGACCCAGTACTTC. The chain carries TRBV30 and TRBJ2-5; no firm D call. There are 13 residues in the CDR3. Trimming took 3 bases from V and 2 from J, leaving 10 bases between them. Looked up from germline, CDR1 is GTSNPN and CDR2 is SVGIG (reference sequence).

The rearrangement joins TRBV6-2 or TRBV6-3 to TRBJ2-3, with 8 bases that match TRBD2. With V trimmed by 6 bases and J by 3 bases, 5 bases remained unmatched. There are 14 residues in the CDR3. Germline-derived CDR1 and CDR2 are MNHEY and SVGEGT. In DNA form, the CDR3 reads TGTGCCAGCAGCTCCGAGCGGGAGACAGATACGCAGTATTTT. Translating it yields CASSSERETDTQYF.

The V call is TRBV15, the J call TRBJ2-6; D possibly uses TRBD1 or TRBD2 (5 bases each). From germline, CDR1 is LNHNV and CDR2 YYDKDF (reference sequence). The CDR3 is made up of 16 amino acids. Trimming removed 2 bases from V and 0 bases from J, with 8 bases in between. The CDR3 DNA is TGTGCCACCAGCAGATCTGGGGGCTCTGGGGCCAACGTCCTGACTTTC. It translates to CATSRSGGSGANVLTF.

This chain's CDR3 is CASSSTEEETQYF. CDR3 coding DNA: TGTGCCAGCAGCTCCACAGAAGAAGAGACCCAGTACTTC. V and J are TRBV13 and TRBJ2-5; D gene uncertain. This CDR3 has 13 residues. CDR1 and CDR2 from the germline V gene are PRHDT and FYEKMQ (reference sequence). Trimming pared 4 bases from V and 3 bases from J, leaving 9 bases between.

The chain employs TRBV9 and TRBJ1-1; tentatively, D is TRBD1 (6 bases). Trimming pared 3 bases from V and 3 bases from J, leaving 9 bases between. This CDR3 has 13 residues. Germline assignment: CDR1 SGDLS and CDR2 YYNGEE. The CDR3 sequence is CASSGGGDTEAFF. CDR3 sequence (DNA): TGTGCCAGCAGCGGAGGGGGGGACACTGAAGCTTTCTTT.